Listed below are T cell receptor beta chains from one sample, sequenced in a study of blood T cell repertoires in COVID-19. Data came from immunoSEQ multiplex PCR; TCRdb stores just in-frame clones and leaves some out. Among under 250,000 clones listed, about 79% were seen once. The sequencing input was peripheral blood. The source is a man aged 45 to 65 with active or convalescent COVID-19. Each CDR3 is given with its conserved first and last residue. D genes are given only for firm matches. Rows may omit the clone size; those that give it use once, few, many or a size class.

d_call clone_size j_call v_call cdr3_aa cdr3_nt
TRBD1 . TRBJ2-2 TRBV29-1 CSARTGIGTGELFF TGCAGCGCGAGGACAGGGATTGGGACCGGGGAGCTGTTTTTT
. . TRBJ2-2 TRBV7-9 CASSADITNTGELFF TGTGCCAGCAGCGCGGACATCACGAACACCGGGGAGCTGTTTTTT
TRBD1 . TRBJ1-4 TRBV7-9 CASSSGDSNEKLFF TGTGCCAGCAGCTCAGGGGACAGCAATGAAAAACTGTTTTTT
TRBD1 . TRBJ1-5 TRBV2 CASSGTGREQPQHF TGTGCCAGCAGTGGGACAGGGCGGGAGCAGCCCCAGCATTTT
TRBD1 . TRBJ1-3 TRBV5-4 CASSSDRGSGNTIYF TGTGCCAGCAGCTCAGACAGGGGGTCCGGAAACACCATATATTTT
. . TRBJ2-1 TRBV7-2 CASSLVPGSHNEQFF TGTGCCAGCAGCTTAGTTCCGGGGTCCCACAATGAGCAGTTCTTC
. medium-sized TRBJ2-1 TRBV27 CASSYRDSLSDEQFF TGTGCCAGCAGCTACCGGGACTCCCTCTCCGATGAGCAGTTCTTC
TRBD1 once TRBJ2-1 TRBV6-6 CASSHGQGMSNEQFF TGTGCCAGCAGTCACGGACAGGGGATGAGCAATGAGCAGTTCTTC
. . TRBJ1-1 TRBV5-4 CASSSTGRNTEAFF TGTGCCAGCAGCTCCACAGGGAGGAACACTGAAGCTTTCTTT
. few TRBJ1-2 TRBV3-1/TRBV3-2 CASSQTSGLKLYGYTF TGTGCCAGCAGCCAAACCTCGGGACTCAAGTTATATGGCTACACCTTC
. . TRBJ2-3 TRBV19 CASSMATAGPTDTQYF TGTGCCAGTAGTATGGCTACAGCGGGTCCCACAGATACGCAGTATTTT
. . TRBJ2-3 TRBV14 CASSQDRGRAATDTQYF TGTGCCAGCAGCCAAGATAGGGGCAGGGCGGCCACAGATACGCAGTATTTT
TRBD2 . TRBJ2-5 TRBV5-5 CASSLGSSGGRETQYF TGTGCCAGCAGCTTGGGGAGTAGCGGGGGGCGAGAGACCCAGTACTTC
. . TRBJ1-2 TRBV5-1 CASSRKDSGYGYTF TGCGCCAGCAGCCGTAAAGACTCCGGCTATGGCTACACCTTC
TRBD2 . TRBJ2-7 TRBV4-1 CASSRGSGRSYEQYF TGCGCCAGCAGCAGAGGTAGCGGGAGATCCTACGAGCAGTACTTC
. . TRBJ1-6 TRBV4-1 CASSQDRLASPLHF TGCGCCAGCAGCCAAGACAGATTGGCTTCACCCCTCCACTTT
. . TRBJ2-7 TRBV7-2 CASSLRGAQYF TGTGCCAGCAGCTTACGCGGGGCCCAGTACTTC
. . TRBJ1-1 TRBV11-2 CASSHGENTEAFF TGTGCCAGCAGCCACGGAGAAAACACTGAAGCTTTCTTT
. . TRBJ1-1 TRBV7-2 CASSPLPDSRRTEAFF TGTGCCAGCAGCCCCCTCCCGGACAGCCGGAGGACTGAAGCTTTCTTT
TRBD2 medium-sized TRBJ2-5 TRBV7-9 CASSYLAGGLETQYF TGTGCCAGCAGCTATCTAGCGGGGGGGCTTGAGACCCAGTACTTC
TRBD2 . TRBJ2-5 TRBV6-2/TRBV6-3 CASSYDLAGEVEETQYF TGTGCCAGCAGTTACGATCTAGCGGGAGAGGTTGAAGAGACCCAGTACTTC
. . TRBJ1-4 TRBV20-1 CSAYRDEKLFF TGCAGTGCTTACCGGGATGAAAAACTGTTTTTT
. . TRBJ2-1 TRBV5-1 CASSSVQGEYNEQFF TGCGCCAGCAGCTCGGTCCAGGGCGAGTACAATGAGCAGTTCTTC
TRBD1 . TRBJ2-2 TRBV6-2/TRBV6-3 CASSYLQGAENIAGELFF TGTGCCAGCAGTTACTTGCAGGGGGCCGAGAACATCGCCGGGGAGCTGTTTTTT
. . TRBJ2-5 TRBV19 CASSIGLNQETQYF TGTGCCAGTAGTATCGGACTGAATCAAGAGACCCAGTACTTC
. . TRBJ1-1 TRBV5-1 CASSLEQPGTEAFF TGCGCCAGCAGCTTGGAACAGCCCGGCACTGAAGCTTTCTTT
. . TRBJ1-1 TRBV28 CASSLTVQNTEAFF TGTGCCAGCAGTTTGACAGTTCAGAACACTGAAGCTTTCTTT
TRBD1 . TRBJ1-3 TRBV4-3 CASSLTGTGNTIYF TGCGCCAGCAGCCTGACAGGGACTGGAAACACCATATATTTT
TRBD1 . TRBJ2-7 TRBV5-6 CASSSGTGLYYEQYF TGCGCCAGCAGCTCCGGGACAGGGCTATACTACGAGCAGTACTTC
TRBD1 once TRBJ1-4 TRBV7-9 CASSLGDSLIGEKLFF TGTGCCAGCAGCTTAGGGGACAGTCTGATTGGTGAAAAACTGTTTTTT
. . TRBJ2-1 TRBV7-2 CASSLQAGFEQFF TGTGCCAGCAGCTTGCAGGCGGGATTTGAGCAGTTCTTC
TRBD1 . TRBJ1-6 TRBV5-1 CASSLMPRRTGGSYNSPLHF TGCGCCAGCAGCTTGATGCCTAGGAGGACAGGGGGCTCCTATAATTCACCCCTCCACTTT
. . TRBJ1-5 TRBV28 CASSLSRRKGGEQPQHF TGTGCCAGCAGTTTAAGCCGCAGGAAGGGAGGCGAGCAGCCCCAGCATTTT
TRBD2 . TRBJ2-2 TRBV6-5 CAVGGGTGELFF TGTGCCGTCGGGGGGGGAACCGGGGAGCTGTTTTTT
. . TRBJ1-4 TRBV15 CATSREIATNEKLFF TGTGCCACCAGCCGGGAGATTGCAACTAATGAAAAACTGTTTTTT
TRBD2 . TRBJ2-1 TRBV11-2 CASSRGGAAYNEQFF TGTGCCAGCAGCCGGGGGGGGGCAGCCTACAATGAGCAGTTCTTC
TRBD1 . TRBJ1-5 TRBV3-1/TRBV3-2 CASSLRTGKPQHF TGTGCCAGCAGCCTACGGACAGGGAAGCCCCAGCATTTT
. . TRBJ1-2 TRBV5-1 CASSLLQGWDYGYTF TGCGCCAGCAGCTTGCTGCAGGGGTGGGACTATGGCTACACCTTC
TRBD1 . TRBJ1-2 TRBV5-1 CASSLGQGSGGYTF TGCGCCAGCAGCTTGGGACAGGGCTCGGGTGGCTACACCTTC
. . TRBJ1-5 TRBV28 CASSLPGLGKPQHF TGTGCCAGCAGTCTCCCGGGACTGGGGAAGCCCCAGCATTTT
. few TRBJ2-1 TRBV6-5 CASSYSPGVAYNEQFF TGTGCCAGCAGTTACTCGCCGGGAGTTGCGTACAATGAGCAGTTCTTC
TRBD2 . TRBJ2-3 TRBV7-3 CASSSGLAGITDTQYF TGTGCCAGCAGCTCGGGACTAGCGGGGATCACAGATACGCAGTATTTT